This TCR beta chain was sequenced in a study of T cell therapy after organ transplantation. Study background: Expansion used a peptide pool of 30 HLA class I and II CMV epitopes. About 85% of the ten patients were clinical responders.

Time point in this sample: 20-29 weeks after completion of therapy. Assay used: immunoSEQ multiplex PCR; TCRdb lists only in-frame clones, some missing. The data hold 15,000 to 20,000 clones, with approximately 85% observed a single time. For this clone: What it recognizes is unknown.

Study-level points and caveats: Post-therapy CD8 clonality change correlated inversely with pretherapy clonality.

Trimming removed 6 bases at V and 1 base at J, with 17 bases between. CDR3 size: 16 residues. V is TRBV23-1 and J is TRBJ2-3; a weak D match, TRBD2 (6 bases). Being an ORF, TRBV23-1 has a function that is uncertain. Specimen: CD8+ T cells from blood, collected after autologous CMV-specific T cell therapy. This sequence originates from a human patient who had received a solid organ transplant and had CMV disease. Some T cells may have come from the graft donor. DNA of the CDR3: TGCGCCAGCAGGTACAATATCGGGGAGGGCACAGATACGCAGTATTTT. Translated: CASRYNIGEGTDTQYF.